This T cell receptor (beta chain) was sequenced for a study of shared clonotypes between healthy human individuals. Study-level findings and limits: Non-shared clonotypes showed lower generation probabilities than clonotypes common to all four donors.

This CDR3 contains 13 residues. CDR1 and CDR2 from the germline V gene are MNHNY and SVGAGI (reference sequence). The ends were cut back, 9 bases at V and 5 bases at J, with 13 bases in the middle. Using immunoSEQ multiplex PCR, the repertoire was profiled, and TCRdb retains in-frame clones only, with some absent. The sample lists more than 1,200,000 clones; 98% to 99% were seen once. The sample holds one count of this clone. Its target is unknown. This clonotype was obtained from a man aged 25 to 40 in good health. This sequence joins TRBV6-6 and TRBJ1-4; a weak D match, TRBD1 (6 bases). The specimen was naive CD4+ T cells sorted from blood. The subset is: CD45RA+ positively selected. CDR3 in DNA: TGTGCCAGTAGGGGGGGCCTGAATGAAAAACTGTTTTTT. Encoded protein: CASRGGLNEKLFF.